The clone carrying this T cell receptor (beta chain) was counted at least ten times. Its antigen is unknown. These data originate in a study of T cells in Graves' hyperthyroidism and ophthalmopathy. Study results and limitations: The model made its ophthalmopathy prediction, and onset followed a median about 5.9 months later.

The CDR3 sequence is 12 residues long. Germline V gene sequence: CDR1 MDHEN, CDR2 SYDVKM. Trimming stripped 5 bases from V and 8 bases from J, with 12 bases between. Authors of the study amplified TCR beta CDR3 regions from RNA transcripts. During a first-round RT-PCR of the TCR CDR3, the HTBI primer set was used. TCRdb used MiXCR to reprocess the multiplex PCR reads, holding one entry per CDR3 protein. The sample shows about half a million distinct CDR3 sequences, roughly 22% of them seen only once. A NOSPECS grade of at least 4, a Clinical Activity Score of at least 3 and duration under 3 months were recorded in ophthalmopathy patients. A patient was excluded if there was uncontrolled infection, other autoimmune disease, pregnancy or lactation.

Sequencing used blood. The chain carries TRBV28 and TRBJ1-2; tentatively, D is TRBD1 (5 bases). This TCR derives from a woman aged 65 to 85 with Graves' ophthalmopathy. The CDR3 coding sequence is TGTGCCAGCAGTCCCGGGGGTCGAGGCTACACCTTC. This gives the protein CASSPGGRGYTF.